This T cell receptor beta chain is drawn from a study of low-dose radiotherapy and immunotherapy resistance in tumors. Background on the study: Treatment of Cohort 1 consisted of 0.5 Gy per fraction every 2 weeks, adding up to 6.5 Gy. At a dose of 200 mg/m2, intravenous cyclophosphamide was given every two weeks, one day before radiation and immunotherapy. Each patient was administered nivolumab intravenously at 240 mg, which was a flat dose, every two weeks, along with intravenous ipilimumab at 1 mg/kg every six weeks.

Time point of the sample: after trial treatment. Noted treatment: LDRT plus nivolumab, ipilimumab, low-dose cyclophosphamide and aspirin (RACIN trial). Donors were treated with nivolumab, ipilimumab, aspirin, and low-dose cyclophosphamide and radiotherapy. V shed 3 bases and J shed 6 bases, with 11 bases lying between them. Looked up from germline, CDR1 is DFQATT and CDR2 is SNEGSKA (reference sequence). The CDR3 extends over 12 amino acids. With TRAV- and TRBV-specific primers, first-strand cDNA was made, covering the alpha and beta chains. The authors ran approximately 20 PCR cycles to amplify TCRs with a constant-region primer and V-primer adapter. TCRdb itself ran the reads through MiXCR, one entry per CDR3 protein. Altogether fewer than 110,000 distinct CDR3 sequences are present, roughly 20% being singletons, with the ten largest covering roughly 4%. This clonotype appeared a few times.

This sequence joins TRBV20-1 and TRBJ1-1, with D maybe TRBD1 (5 bases). This specimen was PBMCs, taken after low-dose radiotherapy plus immunotherapy. This clonotype was obtained from a male donor with prostate cancer. CDR3 region: CSASDSDSEAFF. CDR3 DNA sequence: TGCAGTGCTAGTGACAGCGACTCTGAAGCTTTCTTT.